This T cell receptor beta chain is drawn from a study of CD8 T cells in ankylosing spondylitis. Overall study results and limits: Within ankylosing spondylitis blood, a TCR beta motif made up of seven to nine highly homologous variants appeared to be characteristic. Previous work reported some of these motif variants in the synovial fluid and blood of reactive arthritis.

This clonotype was counted at least ten times. What it recognizes is unknown. Libraries of TCR beta came from quantitative 5'-RACE with molecular barcodes. MiXCR, run by TCRdb on the 5' RACE reads, gives a single entry per CDR3 protein. The sample has around 150,000 distinct CDR3 sequences, about 7% seen once. CDR3 length equals 16 residues. The germline V gene encodes CDR1 DFQATT and CDR2 SNEGSKA (reference sequence). Trimming stripped 0 bases from V and 0 bases from J, with 12 bases between. Material for sequencing was blood, either unsorted or a sorted T cell fraction (not recorded which). This receptor was taken from a female donor with ankylosing spondylitis or in good health (not recorded which). The chain joins TRBV20-1 to TRBJ2-1; a possible D gene is TRBD2 (6 bases). DNA of the CDR3: TGCAGTGCTAGAGATCCCGCGGGGTTCTCCTACAATGAGCAGTTCTTC. Amino acids: CSARDPAGFSYNEQFF.